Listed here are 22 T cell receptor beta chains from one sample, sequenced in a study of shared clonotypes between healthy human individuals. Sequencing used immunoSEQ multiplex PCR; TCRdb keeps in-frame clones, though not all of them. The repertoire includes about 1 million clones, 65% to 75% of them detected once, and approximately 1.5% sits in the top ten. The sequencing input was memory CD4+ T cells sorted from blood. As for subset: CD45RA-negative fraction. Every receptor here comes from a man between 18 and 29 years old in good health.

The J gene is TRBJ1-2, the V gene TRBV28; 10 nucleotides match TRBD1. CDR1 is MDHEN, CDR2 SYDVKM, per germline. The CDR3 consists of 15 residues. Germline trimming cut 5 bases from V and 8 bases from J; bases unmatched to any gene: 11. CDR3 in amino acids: CASSVLRDRGRGYTF. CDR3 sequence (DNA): TGTGCCAGCAGTGTCCTCCGGGACAGGGGCCGCGGCTACACCTTC.

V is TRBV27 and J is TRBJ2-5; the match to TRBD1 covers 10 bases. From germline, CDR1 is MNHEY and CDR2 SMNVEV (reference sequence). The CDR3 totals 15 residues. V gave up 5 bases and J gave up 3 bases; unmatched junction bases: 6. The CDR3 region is CASSPRQGAEETQYF. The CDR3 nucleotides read TGTGCCAGCAGTCCCAGACAGGGGGCCGAAGAGACCCAGTACTTC.

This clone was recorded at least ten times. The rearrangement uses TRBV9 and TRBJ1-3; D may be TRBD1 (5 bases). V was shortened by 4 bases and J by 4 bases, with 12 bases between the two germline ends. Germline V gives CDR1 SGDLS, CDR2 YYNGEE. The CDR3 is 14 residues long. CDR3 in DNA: TGTGCCAGCAGCAAGGGGTTACAGGGAAACACCATATATTTT. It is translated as CASSKGLQGNTIYF.

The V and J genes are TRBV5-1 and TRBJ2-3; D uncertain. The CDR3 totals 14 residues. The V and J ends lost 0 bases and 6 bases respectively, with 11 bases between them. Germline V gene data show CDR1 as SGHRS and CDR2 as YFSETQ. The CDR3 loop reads CASSLEVNRDTQYF. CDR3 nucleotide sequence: TGCGCCAGCAGCTTGGAGGTGAATCGGGATACGCAGTATTTT.

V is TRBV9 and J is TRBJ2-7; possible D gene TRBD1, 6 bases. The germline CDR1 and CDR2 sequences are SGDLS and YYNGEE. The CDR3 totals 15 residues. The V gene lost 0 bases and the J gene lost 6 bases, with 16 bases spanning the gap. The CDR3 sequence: CASSVVGTPISEQYF. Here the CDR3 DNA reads TGTGCCAGCAGCGTAGTGGGGACACCAATCTCCGAGCAGTACTTC. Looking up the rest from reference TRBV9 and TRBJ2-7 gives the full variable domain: DSGVTQTPKHLITATGQRVTLRCSPRSGDLSVYWYQQSLDQGLQFLIQYYNGEERAKGNILERFSAQQFPDLHSELNLSSLELGDSALYFCASSVVGTPISEQYFGPGTRLTVT.

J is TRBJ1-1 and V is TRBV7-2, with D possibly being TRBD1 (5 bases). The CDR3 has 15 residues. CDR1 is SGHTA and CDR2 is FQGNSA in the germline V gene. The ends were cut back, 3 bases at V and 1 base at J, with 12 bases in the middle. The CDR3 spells CASSFQGLGNTEAFF. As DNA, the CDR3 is TGTGCCAGCAGCTTTCAGGGATTGGGGAACACTGAAGCTTTCTTT.

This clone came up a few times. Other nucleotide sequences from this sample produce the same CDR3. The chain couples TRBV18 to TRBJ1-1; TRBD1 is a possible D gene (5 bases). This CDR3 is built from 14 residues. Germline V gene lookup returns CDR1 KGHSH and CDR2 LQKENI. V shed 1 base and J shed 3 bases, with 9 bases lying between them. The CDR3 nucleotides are TGTGCCAGCTCACCACAGGTAGGGGACACTGAAGCTTTCTTT. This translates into CASSPQVGDTEAFF.

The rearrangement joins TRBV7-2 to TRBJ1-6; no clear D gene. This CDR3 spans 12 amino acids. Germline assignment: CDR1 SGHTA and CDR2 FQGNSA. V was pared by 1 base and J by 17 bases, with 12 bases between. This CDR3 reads CASSLVGGPVHF. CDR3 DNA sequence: TGTGCCAGCAGCTTAGTCGGCGGGCCCGTCCACTTT.

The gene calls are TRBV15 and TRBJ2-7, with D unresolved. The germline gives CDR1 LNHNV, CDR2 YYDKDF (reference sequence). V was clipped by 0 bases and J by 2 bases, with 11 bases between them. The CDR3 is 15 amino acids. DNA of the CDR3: TGTGCCACCAGCAGAGATTCTGGTTTCGCCTACGAGCAGTACTTC. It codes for CATSRDSGFAYEQYF. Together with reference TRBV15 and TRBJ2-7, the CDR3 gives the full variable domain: DAMVIQNPRYQVTQFGKPVTLSCSQTLNHNVMYWYQQKSSQAPKLLFHYYDKDFNNEADTPDNFQSRRPNTSFCFLDIRSPGLGDTAMYLCATSRDSGFAYEQYFGPGTRLTVT.

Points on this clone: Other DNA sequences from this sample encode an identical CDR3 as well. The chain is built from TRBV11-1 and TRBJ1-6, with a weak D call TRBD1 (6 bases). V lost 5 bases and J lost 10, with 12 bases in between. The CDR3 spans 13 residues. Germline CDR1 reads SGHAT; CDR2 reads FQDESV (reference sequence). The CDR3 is CASSPTGTSPLHF. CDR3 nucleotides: TGTGCCAGCAGCCCGACGGGGACATCACCCCTCCACTTT. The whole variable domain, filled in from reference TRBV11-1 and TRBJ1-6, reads EAEVAQSPRYKITEKSQAVAFWCDPISGHATLYWYRQILGQGPELLVQFQDESVVDDSQLPKDRFSAERLKGVDSTLKIQPAELGDSAMYLCASSPTGTSPLHFGNGTRLTVT.

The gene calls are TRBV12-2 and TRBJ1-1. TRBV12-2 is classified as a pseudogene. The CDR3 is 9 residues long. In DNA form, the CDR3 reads TGTGGAGTGAACACTGAAGCTTTCTTT. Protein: CGVNTEAFF.

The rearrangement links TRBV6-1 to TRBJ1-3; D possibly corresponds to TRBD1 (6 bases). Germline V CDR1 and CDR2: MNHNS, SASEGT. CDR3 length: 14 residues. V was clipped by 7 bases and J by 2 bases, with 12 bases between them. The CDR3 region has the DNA TGTGCCAGCATTCCGGGACAAACTGGAAACACCATATATTTT. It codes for CASIPGQTGNTIYF.

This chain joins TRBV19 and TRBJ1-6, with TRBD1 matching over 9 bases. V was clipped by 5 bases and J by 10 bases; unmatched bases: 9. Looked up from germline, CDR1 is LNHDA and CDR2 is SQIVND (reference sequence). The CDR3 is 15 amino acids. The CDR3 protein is CASSDLGTGNSPLHF. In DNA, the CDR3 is TGTGCCAGTAGTGACCTGGGGACAGGGAACTCACCCCTCCACTTT.

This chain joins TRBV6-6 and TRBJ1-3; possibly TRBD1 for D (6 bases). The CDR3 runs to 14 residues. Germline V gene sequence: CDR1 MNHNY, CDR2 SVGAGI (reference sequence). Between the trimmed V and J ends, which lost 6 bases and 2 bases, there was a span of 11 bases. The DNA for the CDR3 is TGTGCCAGCAGACGAGGGGGTACTGGAAACACCATATATTTT. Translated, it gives CASRRGGTGNTIYF.

CDR3 amino acids: CASRHTGGDSPLHF. Written as DNA, the CDR3 is TGTGCCAGTAGGCACACAGGGGGAGATTCACCCCTCCACTTT. The V gene is TRBV19, the J gene TRBJ1-6; 8 bases are shared with TRBD1. With 6 bases clipped from V and 8 bases from J, the junction kept 6 bases outside the gene matches. The CDR3 covers 14 residues. CDR1 and CDR2 from the germline V gene are LNHDA and SQIVND (reference sequence).

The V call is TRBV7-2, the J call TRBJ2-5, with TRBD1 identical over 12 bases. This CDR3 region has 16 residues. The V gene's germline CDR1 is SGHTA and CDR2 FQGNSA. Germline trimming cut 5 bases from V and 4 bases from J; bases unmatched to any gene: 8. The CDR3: CASSQQGTGGGETQYF. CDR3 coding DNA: TGTGCCAGCAGCCAACAGGGGACAGGGGGCGGAGAGACCCAGTACTTC.

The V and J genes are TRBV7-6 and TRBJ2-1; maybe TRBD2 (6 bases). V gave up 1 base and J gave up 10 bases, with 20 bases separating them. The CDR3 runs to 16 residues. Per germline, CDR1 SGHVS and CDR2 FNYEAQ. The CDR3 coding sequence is TGTGCCAGCAGCTTAGTGCTGGGGTGGGACTCACGGGAGCAGTTCTTC. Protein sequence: CASSLVLGWDSREQFF.

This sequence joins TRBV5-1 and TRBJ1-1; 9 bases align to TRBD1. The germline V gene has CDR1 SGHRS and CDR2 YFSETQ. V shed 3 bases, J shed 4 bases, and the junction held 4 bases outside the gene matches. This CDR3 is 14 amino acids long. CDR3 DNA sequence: TGCGCCAGCAGCTGGGCGACAGGGGGCACTGAAGCTTTCTTT. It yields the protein CASSWATGGTEAFF.

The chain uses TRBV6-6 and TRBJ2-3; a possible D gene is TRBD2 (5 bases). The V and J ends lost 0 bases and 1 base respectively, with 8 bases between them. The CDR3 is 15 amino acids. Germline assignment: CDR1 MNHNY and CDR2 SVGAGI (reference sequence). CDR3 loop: CASSYSGERTDTQYF. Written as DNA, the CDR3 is TGTGCCAGCAGTTACTCCGGGGAACGCACAGATACGCAGTATTTT.

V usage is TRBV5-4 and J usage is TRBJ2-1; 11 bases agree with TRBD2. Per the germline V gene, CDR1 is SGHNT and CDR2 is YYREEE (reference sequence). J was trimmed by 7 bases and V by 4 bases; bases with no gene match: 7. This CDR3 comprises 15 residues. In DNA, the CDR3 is TGTGCCAGCAGCCAAGCTTCTAGCGGGAGGAATGAGCAGTTCTTC. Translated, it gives CASSQASSGRNEQFF.

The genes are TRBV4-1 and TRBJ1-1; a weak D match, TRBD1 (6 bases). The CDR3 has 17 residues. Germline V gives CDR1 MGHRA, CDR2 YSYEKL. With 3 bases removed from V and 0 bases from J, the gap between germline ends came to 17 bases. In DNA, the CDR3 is TGCGCCAGCAGCCATGTCGACAGGTCCCTGATGAACACTGAAGCTTTCTTT. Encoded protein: CASSHVDRSLMNTEAFF.

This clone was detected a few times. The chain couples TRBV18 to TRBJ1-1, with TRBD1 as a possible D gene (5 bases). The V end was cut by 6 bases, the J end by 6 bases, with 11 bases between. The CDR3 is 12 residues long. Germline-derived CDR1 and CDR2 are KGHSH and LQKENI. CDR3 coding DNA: TGTGCCAGCTCGCGGGGACGGCCTGAAGCTTTCTTT. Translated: CASSRGRPEAFF.